The subject of this entry is one T cell receptor (beta chain). Study processing details: Estimates of nucleated cell counts were drawn from the amplification of reference gene primers. The data were produced by immunoSEQ multiplex PCR, yet TCRdb's version contains in-frame clones alone and is incomplete. The DNA was the basis for D and trimming; V, J and clone size are from that table. The sample has 30,000 to 40,000 clones, 79% seen once. This sample was taken from a study of blood T cell repertoires in COVID-19. Study-wide background: Nucleic acid was either cDNA or gDNA, and it came from T cells, B-cell-depleted T cells, or PBMCs.

Trimming cost V 3 bases and J 3 bases, with 10 bases left between them. Germline assignment: CDR1 SGDLS and CDR2 YYNGEE. The CDR3 extends over 14 amino acids. Sequencing input: peripheral blood. This chain links TRBV9 with TRBJ2-1; D is perhaps TRBD1 (5 bases). This receptor was taken from a man between 65 and 85 years old with acute or convalescent COVID-19. The CDR3 DNA is TGTGCCAGCAGCGGGAAGGGGTACTACAATGAGCAGTTCTTC. This gives the protein CASSGKGYYNEQFF.